Presented here are 19 T cell receptor beta chains from one specimen sequenced in a study of T cell responses to AZD1222 COVID-19 vaccine. Assay used: immunoSEQ multiplex PCR; TCRdb lists only in-frame clones, some missing. Of 150,000 to 200,000 clones listed, approximately 90% are singletons. Sequencing used peripheral blood, obtained on day 0 of AZD1222 vaccination. The source of these receptors is an adult in good health.

The rearrangement uses TRBV7-9 and TRBJ2-5, with D possibly being TRBD1 (6 bases). CDR3 length equals 15 residues. Germline CDR1 reads SEHNR; CDR2 reads FQNEAQ (reference sequence). V was clipped by 5 bases and J by 2 bases, with 15 bases between them. CDR3: CASSVGTNRQETQYF. The CDR3 region has the DNA TGTGCCAGCAGCGTGGGGACAAATCGACAAGAGACCCAGTACTTC.

The chain joins TRBV13 to TRBJ2-3; 11 bases align to TRBD2. Germline V lookup: CDR1 PRHDT, CDR2 FYEKMQ (reference sequence). V dropped 5 bases and J dropped 2; count of bases not matched to a gene: 18. The CDR3 is 20 residues long. CDR3 region: CASSRSPGTSGGIVTDTQYF. For the CDR3, the DNA is TGTGCCAGCAGCCGAAGTCCCGGGACTAGCGGAGGCATCGTCACAGATACGCAGTATTTT.

This clone was picked up one time. This CDR3 is CASSLSRAQGVDGYTF. The CDR3 DNA is TGTGCCAGCAGTTTATCGAGGGCACAGGGGGTTGATGGCTACACCTTC. The J gene is TRBJ1-2, the V gene TRBV27, with 8 bases lining up with TRBD1. There are 16 residues in the CDR3. Per the germline V gene, CDR1 is MNHEY and CDR2 is SMNVEV (reference sequence). The ends lost 0 bases at V and 6 bases at J; junction bases unmatched: 9.

This clone was counted between two and nine times. The DNA for the CDR3 is TGTGCCAGCAGCTTAGCCGGCAGACCTTTGAGCAATCAGCCCCAGCATTTT. As protein: CASSLAGRPLSNQPQHF. The rearrangement links TRBV7-9 to TRBJ1-5; D gene unclear. Germline V gene data show CDR1 as SEHNR and CDR2 as FQNEAQ (reference sequence). V was shortened by 0 bases and J by 1 base, with 13 bases between the two germline ends. CDR3 size: 17 residues.

The CDR3, as DNA: TGTGCCAGCAGTGAATCAGACGATAGAAACACCATATATTTT. It specifies CASSESDDRNTIYF. The chain joins TRBV6-1 to TRBJ1-3; D gene ambiguous. The CDR3 length is 14 residues. Germline CDR1 is MNHNS and CDR2 is SASEGT. Trimming left V 2 bases short and J 5 bases short, with 10 bases between.

The chain employs TRBV6-1 and TRBJ1-5, with a weak D call TRBD1 (5 bases). Germline V gene data show CDR1 as MNHNS and CDR2 as SASEGT. The CDR3 has 15 residues. V was trimmed by 3 bases and J by 0 bases, leaving 9 bases between them. CDR3 nucleotides: TGTGCCAGCAGTGATCAGGGATATAGCAATCAGCCCCAGCATTTT. Translating gives CASSDQGYSNQPQHF.

This clone was detected only a few times. The chain has TRBV6-5 and TRBJ2-7; the match to TRBD1 covers 7 bases. Germline CDR1 and CDR2: MNHEY and SVGAGI. With 0 bases clipped from V and 0 bases from J, the junction kept 2 bases outside the gene matches. This CDR3 has 15 residues. CDR3 coding DNA: TGTGCCAGCAGTTACTCGGGGGACAGCTCCTACGAGCAGTACTTC. It translates to CASSYSGDSSYEQYF.

The V and J genes are TRBV7-2 and TRBJ2-7; tentatively, D is TRBD1 (6 bases). The CDR3 has 13 amino acids. Deletions cut 5 bases from V and 6 bases from J, with 14 bases between. Germline CDR1 and CDR2: SGHTA and FQGNSA. CDR3 sequence reads: CASSPYTGIEQYF. CDR3 nucleotide sequence: TGTGCCAGCAGCCCCTATACAGGGATCGAGCAGTACTTC. The whole variable domain, remainder taken from reference TRBV7-2 and TRBJ2-7, is GAGVSQSPSNKVTEKGKDVELRCDPISGHTALYWYRQSLGQGLEFLIYFQGNSAPDKSGLPSDRFSAERTGGSVSTLTIQRTQQEDSAVYLCASSPYTGIEQYFGPGTRLTVT.

V gene TRBV2 combines with J gene TRBJ1-6; D is unresolved. Between the trimmed V and J ends, which lost 2 bases and 10 bases, there was a span of 3 bases. This CDR3 is 11 amino acids long. The germline gives CDR1 SNHLY, CDR2 FYNNEI. For the CDR3, the DNA is TGTGCCAGCAGTGAAAGATCACCCCTCCACTTT. Translating it yields CASSERSPLHF. Filled out from reference TRBV2 and TRBJ1-6, the complete variable domain reads EPEVTQTPSHQVTQMGQEVILRCVPISNHLYFYWYRQILGQKVEFLVSFYNNEISEKSEIFDDQFSVERPDGSNFTLKIRSTKLEDSAMYFCASSERSPLHFGNGTRLTVT.

Only a few counts were recorded for this clone. V is TRBV7-9 and J is TRBJ2-7; possible D gene TRBD1, 6 bases. Germline V gene lookup returns CDR1 SEHNR and CDR2 FQNEAQ (reference sequence). V gave up 7 bases and J gave up 6 bases, with 19 bases separating them. The CDR3 loop spans 14 amino acids. The CDR3 sequence: CASNVVQGPSEQYF. The CDR3 nucleotides are TGTGCCAGCAACGTCGTACAGGGACCCTCCGAGCAGTACTTC.

The rearrangement uses TRBV9 and TRBJ2-3; no clear D. The ends were cut back, 0 bases at V and 5 bases at J, with 4 bases in the middle. The CDR3 length is 12 residues. The germline gives CDR1 SGDLS, CDR2 YYNGEE. CDR3 sequence (DNA): TGTGCCAGCAGCGTAGGTCAAGATACGCAGTATTTT. It translates to CASSVGQDTQYF.

The rearrangement uses TRBV6-1 and TRBJ2-1; D possibly corresponds to TRBD2 (6 bases). CDR1 and CDR2 from the germline V gene are MNHNS and SASEGT. V shed 3 bases and J shed 6 bases, with 9 bases lying between them. The CDR3 totals 13 residues. CDR3 sequence reads: CASSERDPNEQFF. Written as DNA, the CDR3 is TGTGCCAGCAGTGAGCGGGACCCCAATGAGCAGTTCTTC.

The V and J genes are TRBV19 and TRBJ2-1; 9 bases agree with TRBD1. Trimming removed 3 bases from V and 6 bases from J; junction bases left unmatched: 6. The CDR3 loop spans 15 amino acids. Germline V CDR1 and CDR2: LNHDA, SQIVND (reference sequence). The CDR3 DNA reads TGTGCCAGTAGTATCCGGGACAGGGTATTCAATGAGCAGTTCTTC. It codes for CASSIRDRVFNEQFF.

The V and J genes are TRBV6-1 and TRBJ2-3; no clear D. V lost 1 base to trimming and J lost 2 bases, with 7 bases between them. This CDR3 contains 14 residues. Germline CDR1 reads MNHNS; CDR2 reads SASEGT. This chain's CDR3 is CASSEGAHTDTQYF. The CDR3 nucleotides read TGTGCCAGCAGTGAAGGGGCCCACACAGATACGCAGTATTTT.

This chain joins TRBV5-5 and TRBJ1-3, with D uncertain. The CDR3 extends over 13 amino acids. With 4 bases removed from V and 4 bases from J, the gap between germline ends came to 9 bases. Germline CDR1 and CDR2: SGHKS and YYEKEE (reference sequence). DNA of the CDR3: TGTGCCAGCAGCCTTGGACCGGGAAACACCATATATTTT. Translating gives CASSLGPGNTIYF.

The chain recombines TRBV28 with TRBJ2-3; D not resolved. This CDR3 contains 12 residues. CDR1 is MDHEN, CDR2 SYDVKM, per germline. Trimming shortened V by 2 bases and J by 7 bases, and 7 bases separated the two germline ends. The CDR3 loop reads CASSLIGNTQYF. CDR3 sequence (DNA): TGTGCCAGCAGTTTAATAGGGAATACGCAGTATTTT.

This chain uses TRBV27 with TRBJ1-2; D not resolved. Trimming stripped 2 bases from V and 7 bases from J, with 14 bases between. Germline-derived CDR1 and CDR2 are MNHEY and SMNVEV (reference sequence). The CDR3 covers 14 residues. For the CDR3, the DNA is TGTGCCAGCAGTTTACGGGCCACTATGGGTGGCTACACCTTC. It codes for CASSLRATMGGYTF.

There are a few counts of this clone. The chain combines TRBV7-2 with TRBJ1-3; D possibly corresponds to TRBD1 (5 bases). Germline-derived CDR1 and CDR2 are SGHTA and FQGNSA. The V end lost 4 bases, the J end lost 4 bases, and 8 bases lay between the germline ends. This CDR3 spans 13 amino acids. The CDR3 coding sequence is TGTGCCAGCAGCTCAAGACAGGGAAACACCATATATTTT. This gives the protein CASSSRQGNTIYF.

The chain employs TRBV27 and TRBJ1-1; the match to TRBD1 covers 7 bases. This CDR3 is built from 12 residues. The germline gives CDR1 MNHEY, CDR2 SMNVEV (reference sequence). J gave up 5 bases and V 8 bases, and 5 bases lay outside the gene matches. The CDR3 DNA follows: TGTGCCAGCTCACAGGGGTCAACTGAAGCTTTCTTT. Protein sequence: CASSQGSTEAFF.